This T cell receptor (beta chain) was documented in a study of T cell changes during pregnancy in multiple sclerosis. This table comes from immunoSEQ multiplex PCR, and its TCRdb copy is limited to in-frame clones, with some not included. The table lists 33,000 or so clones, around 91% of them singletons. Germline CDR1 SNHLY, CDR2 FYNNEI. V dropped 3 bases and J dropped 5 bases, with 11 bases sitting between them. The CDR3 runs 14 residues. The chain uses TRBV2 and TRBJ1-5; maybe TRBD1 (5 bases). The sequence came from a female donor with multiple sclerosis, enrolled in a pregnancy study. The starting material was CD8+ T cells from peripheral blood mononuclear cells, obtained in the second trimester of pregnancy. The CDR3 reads CASSDMQGYQPQHF. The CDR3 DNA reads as TGTGCCAGCAGTGACATGCAGGGATATCAGCCCCAGCATTTT.